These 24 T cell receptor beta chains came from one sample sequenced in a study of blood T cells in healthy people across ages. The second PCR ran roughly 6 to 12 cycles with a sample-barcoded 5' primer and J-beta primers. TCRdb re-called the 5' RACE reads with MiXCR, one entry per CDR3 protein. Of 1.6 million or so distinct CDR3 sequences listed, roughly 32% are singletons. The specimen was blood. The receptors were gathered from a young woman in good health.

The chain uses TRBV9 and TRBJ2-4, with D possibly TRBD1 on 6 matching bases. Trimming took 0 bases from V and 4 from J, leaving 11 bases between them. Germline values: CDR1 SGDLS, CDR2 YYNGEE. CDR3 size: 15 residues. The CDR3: CASSVDVGQKNIQYF. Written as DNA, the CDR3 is TGTGCCAGCAGCGTAGACGTCGGACAGAAAAACATTCAGTACTTC.

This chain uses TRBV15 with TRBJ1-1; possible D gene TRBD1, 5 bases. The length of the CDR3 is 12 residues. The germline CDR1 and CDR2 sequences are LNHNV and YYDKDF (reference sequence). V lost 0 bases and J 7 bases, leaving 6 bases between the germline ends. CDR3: CATSRDRGEAFF. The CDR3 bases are TGTGCCACCAGCAGAGATAGGGGTGAAGCTTTCTTT.

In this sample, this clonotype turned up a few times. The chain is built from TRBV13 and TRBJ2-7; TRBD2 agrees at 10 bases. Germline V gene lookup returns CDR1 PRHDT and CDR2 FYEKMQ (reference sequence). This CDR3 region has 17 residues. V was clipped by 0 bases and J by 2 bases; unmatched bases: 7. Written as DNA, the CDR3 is TGTGCCAGCAGCTTAGGGGTAACTAGCGGGACCACCTACGAGCAGTACTTC. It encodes CASSLGVTSGTTYEQYF.

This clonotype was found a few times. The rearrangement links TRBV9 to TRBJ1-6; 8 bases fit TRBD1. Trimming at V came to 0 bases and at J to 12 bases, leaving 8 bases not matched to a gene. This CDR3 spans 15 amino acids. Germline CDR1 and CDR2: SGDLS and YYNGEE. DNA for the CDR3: TGTGCCAGCAGCGTAGAGGGCAGGGGGCAGGGACCCCTCCACTTT. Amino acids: CASSVEGRGQGPLHF. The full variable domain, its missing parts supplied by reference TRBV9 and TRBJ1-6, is DSGVTQTPKHLITATGQRVTLRCSPRSGDLSVYWYQQSLDQGLQFLIQYYNGEERAKGNILERFSAQQFPDLHSELNLSSLELGDSALYFCASSVEGRGQGPLHFGNGTRLTVT.

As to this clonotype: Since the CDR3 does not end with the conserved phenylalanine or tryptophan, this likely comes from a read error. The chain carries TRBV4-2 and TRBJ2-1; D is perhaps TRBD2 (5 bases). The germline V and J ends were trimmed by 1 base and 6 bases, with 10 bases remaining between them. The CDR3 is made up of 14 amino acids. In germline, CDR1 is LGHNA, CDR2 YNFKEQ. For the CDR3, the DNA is TGTGCCAGCAGCCAAGTCGAGGGTTTCAATGAGCAGTTCGTC. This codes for CASSQVEGFNEQFV.

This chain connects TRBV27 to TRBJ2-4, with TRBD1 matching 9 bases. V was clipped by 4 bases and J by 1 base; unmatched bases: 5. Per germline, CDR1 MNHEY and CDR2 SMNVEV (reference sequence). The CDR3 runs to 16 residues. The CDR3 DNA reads TGTGCCAGCAGTTCCTACAGGGGGCGCGCCAAAAACATTCAGTACTTC. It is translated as CASSSYRGRAKNIQYF.

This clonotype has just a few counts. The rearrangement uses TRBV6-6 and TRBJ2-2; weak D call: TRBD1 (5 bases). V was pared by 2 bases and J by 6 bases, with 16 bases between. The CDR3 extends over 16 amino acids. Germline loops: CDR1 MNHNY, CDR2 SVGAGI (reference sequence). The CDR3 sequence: CASSYISPLGAGELFF. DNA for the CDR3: TGTGCCAGCAGTTACATTAGTCCTTTAGGGGCCGGGGAGCTGTTTTTT.

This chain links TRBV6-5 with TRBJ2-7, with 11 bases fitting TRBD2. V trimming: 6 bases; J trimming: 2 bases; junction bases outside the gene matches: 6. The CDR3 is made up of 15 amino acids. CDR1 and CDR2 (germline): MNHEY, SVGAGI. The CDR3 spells CASRQTSGNAYEQYF. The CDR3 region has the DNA TGTGCCAGCAGACAGACTAGCGGGAATGCCTACGAGCAGTACTTC.

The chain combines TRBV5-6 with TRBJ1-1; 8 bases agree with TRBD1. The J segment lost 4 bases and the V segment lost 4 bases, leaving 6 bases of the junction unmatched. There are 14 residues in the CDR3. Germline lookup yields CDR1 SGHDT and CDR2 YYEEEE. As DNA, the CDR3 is TGTGCCAGCAGCCGGCCGGGACAGGTCACTGAAGCTTTCTTT. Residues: CASSRPGQVTEAFF.

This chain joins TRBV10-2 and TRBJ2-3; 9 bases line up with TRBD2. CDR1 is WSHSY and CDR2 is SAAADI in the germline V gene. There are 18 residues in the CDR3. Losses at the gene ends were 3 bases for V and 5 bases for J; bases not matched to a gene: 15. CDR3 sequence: CASSDKAAGGLFQDTQYF. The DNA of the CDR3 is TGCGCCAGCAGTGATAAGGCGGCGGGGGGGCTGTTTCAAGATACGCAGTATTTT.

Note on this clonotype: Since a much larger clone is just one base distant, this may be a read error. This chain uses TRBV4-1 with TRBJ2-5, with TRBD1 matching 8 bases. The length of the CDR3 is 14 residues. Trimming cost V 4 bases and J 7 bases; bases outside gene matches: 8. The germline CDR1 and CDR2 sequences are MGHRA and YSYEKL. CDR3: CASSRQGAVGTQYF. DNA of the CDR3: TGCGCCAGCAGCCGTCAGGGGGCTGTGGGGACCCAGTACTTC.

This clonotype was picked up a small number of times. In DNA, the CDR3 is TGTGCCAGCAGCTTAGTCTCCACAGGGGGTAACTATGGCTACACCTTC. Translated, it gives CASSLVSTGGNYGYTF. This chain uses TRBV7-2 with TRBJ1-2, with TRBD1 matching over 8 bases. CDR1 and CDR2 from the germline V gene are SGHTA and FQGNSA. This CDR3 region has 16 residues. Trimming removed 1 base from V and 1 base from J; junction bases left unmatched: 5.

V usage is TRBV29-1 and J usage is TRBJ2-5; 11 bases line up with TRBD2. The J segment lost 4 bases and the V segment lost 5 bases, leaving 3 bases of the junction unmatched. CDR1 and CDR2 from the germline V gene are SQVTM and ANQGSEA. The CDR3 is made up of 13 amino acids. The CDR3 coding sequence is TGCAGCGTTTCCCTAGCGGGGGGAGAGACCCAGTACTTC. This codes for CSVSLAGGETQYF.

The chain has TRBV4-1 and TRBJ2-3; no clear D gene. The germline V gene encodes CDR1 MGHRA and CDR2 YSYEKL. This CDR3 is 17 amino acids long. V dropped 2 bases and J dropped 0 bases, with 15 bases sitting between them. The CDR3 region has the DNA TGCGCCAGCAGCCAATTGCCGGGCGGTCTTAGCACAGATACGCAGTATTTT. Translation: CASSQLPGGLSTDTQYF.

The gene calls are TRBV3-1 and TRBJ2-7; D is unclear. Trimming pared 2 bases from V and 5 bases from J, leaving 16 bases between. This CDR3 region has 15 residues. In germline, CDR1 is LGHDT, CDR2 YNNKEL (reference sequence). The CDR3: CASSQLSSWFHEQYF. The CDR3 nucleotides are TGTGCCAGCAGCCAACTCTCCTCTTGGTTCCACGAGCAGTACTTC.

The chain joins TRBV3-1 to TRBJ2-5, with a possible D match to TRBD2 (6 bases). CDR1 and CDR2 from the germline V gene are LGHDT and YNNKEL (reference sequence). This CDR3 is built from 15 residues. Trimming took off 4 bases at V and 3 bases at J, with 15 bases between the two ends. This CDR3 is CASSPGGIYEETQYF. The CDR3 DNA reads TGTGCCAGCAGCCCAGGAGGGATTTACGAAGAGACCCAGTACTTC.

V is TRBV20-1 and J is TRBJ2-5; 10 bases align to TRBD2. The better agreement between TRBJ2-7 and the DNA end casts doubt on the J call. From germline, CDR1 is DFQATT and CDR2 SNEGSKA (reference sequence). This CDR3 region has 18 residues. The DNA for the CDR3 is TGCAGTGCTAGGGGGGGGGAGAGCGGGAGGGCCACGTACTGCGAGCAGTACTTC. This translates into CSARGGESGRATYCEQYF.

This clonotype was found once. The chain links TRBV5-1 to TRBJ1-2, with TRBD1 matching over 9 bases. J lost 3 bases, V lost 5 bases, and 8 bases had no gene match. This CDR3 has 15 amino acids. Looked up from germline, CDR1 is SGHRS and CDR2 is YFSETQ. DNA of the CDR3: TGCGCCAGCAGGTTAACAGGGGGCACAGACTATGGCTACACCTTC. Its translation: CASRLTGGTDYGYTF.

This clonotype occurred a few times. The CDR3, as DNA: TGTGCCAGTAGTATCCCGGGGTTGCCCTACGAGCAGTACTTC. It codes for CASSIPGLPYEQYF. This chain uses TRBV19 with TRBJ2-7, with a possible D match to TRBD2 (5 bases). Trimming removed 3 bases at V and 2 bases at J, with 11 bases between. There are 14 residues in the CDR3. CDR1 and CDR2 from the germline V gene are LNHDA and SQIVND (reference sequence).

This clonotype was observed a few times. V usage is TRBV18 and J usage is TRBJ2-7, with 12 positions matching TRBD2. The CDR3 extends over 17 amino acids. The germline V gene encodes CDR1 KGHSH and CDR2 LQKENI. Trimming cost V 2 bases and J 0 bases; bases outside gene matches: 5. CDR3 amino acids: CASSPGLAGTFSYEQYF. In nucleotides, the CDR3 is TGTGCCAGCTCACCAGGACTAGCGGGGACATTCTCCTACGAGCAGTACTTC.

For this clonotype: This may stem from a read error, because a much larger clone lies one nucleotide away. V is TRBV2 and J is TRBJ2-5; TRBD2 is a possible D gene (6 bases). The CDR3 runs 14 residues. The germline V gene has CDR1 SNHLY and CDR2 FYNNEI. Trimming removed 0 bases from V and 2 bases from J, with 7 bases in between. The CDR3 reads CASSEARDQETQYF. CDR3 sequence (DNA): TGTGCCAGCAGTGAAGCGCGGGATCAAGAGACCCAGTACTTC.

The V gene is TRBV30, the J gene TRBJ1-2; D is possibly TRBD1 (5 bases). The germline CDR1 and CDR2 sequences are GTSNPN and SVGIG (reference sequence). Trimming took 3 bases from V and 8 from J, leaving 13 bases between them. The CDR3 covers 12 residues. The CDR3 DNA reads TGTGCCTGGAGCCTCGGGGGGGAAGGCTACACCTTC. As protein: CAWSLGGEGYTF.

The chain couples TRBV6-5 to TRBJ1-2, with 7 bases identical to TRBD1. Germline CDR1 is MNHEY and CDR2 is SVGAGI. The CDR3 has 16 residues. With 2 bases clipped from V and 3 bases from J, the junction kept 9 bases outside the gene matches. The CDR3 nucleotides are TGTGCCAGCAGTTACCAGGATGCAGGGGGACACTATGGCTACACCTTC. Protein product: CASSYQDAGGHYGYTF.

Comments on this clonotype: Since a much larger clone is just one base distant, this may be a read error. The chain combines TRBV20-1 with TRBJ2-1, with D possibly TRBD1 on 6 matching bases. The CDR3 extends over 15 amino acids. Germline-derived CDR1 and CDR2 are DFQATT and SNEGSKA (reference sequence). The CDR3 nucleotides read TGCAGTGCCATGGCACAGGGTAACTCTTACAATGGGCAGTTCTTC. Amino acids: CSAMAQGNSYNGQFF.